These 16 T cell receptor beta chains were sequenced from one sample in a study of blood T cell repertoires in COVID-19. The data were produced by immunoSEQ multiplex PCR, yet TCRdb's version contains in-frame clones alone and is incomplete. Altogether 130,000 or so clones are present, roughly 86% being singletons, with the ten largest covering about 10%. Sequenced input: peripheral blood. The receptors were gathered from a woman in her seventies with COVID-19, enrolled during active disease.

The chain recombines TRBV5-5 with TRBJ1-5; D possibly corresponds to TRBD1 (6 bases). The CDR3 runs 16 residues. Germline CDR1 SGHKS, CDR2 YYEKEE (reference sequence). The germline V and J ends were trimmed by 0 bases and 4 bases, with 14 bases remaining between them. The CDR3 DNA reads as TGTGCCAGCAGCTTGGGCGCGGGGGCAGGGAATCAGCCCCAGCATTTT. It encodes CASSLGAGAGNQPQHF.

This chain links TRBV2 with TRBJ2-7; weak D call: TRBD2 (6 bases). Trimming cost V 9 bases and J 0 bases, with 15 bases left between them. This CDR3 comprises 14 residues. Germline values: CDR1 SNHLY, CDR2 FYNNEI. CDR3 coding DNA: TGTGCCAGGGCCCCAGCGGGTTCCTCCTACGAGCAGTACTTC. Protein sequence: CARAPAGSSYEQYF.

The chain recombines TRBV3-1 (or the pseudogene TRBV3-2) with TRBJ2-5, with 7 bases aligning to TRBD1. This CDR3 region has 15 residues. Germline CDR1 and CDR2: LGHDT and YNNKEL (reference sequence). The ends lost 4 bases at V and 2 bases at J; junction bases unmatched: 7. DNA of the CDR3: TGTGCCAGCAGCCTCCGGGACAGAACTCAAGAGACCCAGTACTTC. Protein: CASSLRDRTQETQYF.

The chain employs TRBV5-1 and TRBJ2-3; 7 nucleotides match TRBD1. V trimming: 0 bases; J trimming: 1 base; junction bases outside the gene matches: 2. CDR1 and CDR2 from the germline V gene are SGHRS and YFSETQ. The CDR3 covers 15 residues. CDR3 loop: CASSLGGTGTDTQYF. DNA of the CDR3: TGCGCCAGCAGCTTGGGTGGGACAGGCACAGATACGCAGTATTTT.

J is TRBJ1-1 and V is TRBV27; D is perhaps TRBD1 (5 bases). CDR3 length: 15 residues. Germline V gives CDR1 MNHEY, CDR2 SMNVEV (reference sequence). The V gene lost 7 bases and the J gene lost 6 bases, with 21 bases spanning the gap. The CDR3 nucleotides are TGTGCCAGCAACCCCTCCACAGGAGGGCGGTCTGAAGCTTTCTTT. It yields the protein CASNPSTGGRSEAFF.

Written as DNA, the CDR3 is TGTGCCACCGGGACTAGCGGCGGAAATTCCCAAGAGACCCAGTACTTC. This gives the protein CATGTSGGNSQETQYF. The chain employs TRBV24-1 and TRBJ2-5; 11 bases are a match to TRBD2. CDR3 length: 16 residues. CDR1 is KGHDR, CDR2 SFDVKD, per germline. V shed 9 bases, J shed 1 base, and the junction held 9 bases outside the gene matches.

The rearrangement links TRBV10-2 to TRBJ2-6; D is ambiguous. This CDR3 contains 15 residues. Germline-derived CDR1 and CDR2 are WSHSY and SAAADI. Trimming took 2 bases from V and 3 from J, leaving 8 bases between them. The CDR3 DNA is TGCGCCAGCAGTGAGCAGATGGTTGGGGCCAACGTCCTGACTTTC. This translates into CASSEQMVGANVLTF.

The chain links TRBV5-1 to TRBJ1-1, with D unclear. The V end lost 0 bases, the J end lost 4 bases, and 13 bases lay between the germline ends. The CDR3 loop spans 15 amino acids. Germline V lookup: CDR1 SGHRS, CDR2 YFSETQ. The CDR3 DNA reads as TGCGCCAGCAGCTTGGAAGGAAGGGAGGTCACTGAAGCTTTCTTT. Amino acid sequence: CASSLEGREVTEAFF. Full variable domain (rest looked up from reference TRBV5-1 and TRBJ1-1): KAGVTQTPRYLIKTRGQQVTLSCSPISGHRSVSWYQQTPGQGLQFLFEYFSETQRNKGNFPGRFSGRQFSNSRSEMNVSTLELGDSALYLCASSLEGREVTEAFFGQGTRLTVV.

The chain employs TRBV6-5 and TRBJ2-2, with TRBD1 matching 7 bases. The CDR3 sequence is 14 residues long. Unmatched junction bases numbered 7, after V lost 7 bases and J lost 5 bases. Germline CDR1 is MNHEY and CDR2 is SVGAGI. In DNA, the CDR3 is TGTGCCAGCAAGGACAGGTTTTCGACCGGGGAGCTGTTTTTT. It yields the protein CASKDRFSTGELFF.

The V and J genes are TRBV7-9 and TRBJ2-1; 7 bases line up with TRBD2. The CDR3 totals 15 residues. CDR1 and CDR2 from the germline V gene are SEHNR and FQNEAQ (reference sequence). Unmatched junction bases numbered 6, after V lost 5 bases and J lost 2 bases. This chain's CDR3 is CASSPGGSPYNEQFF. The CDR3 nucleotides read TGTGCCAGCAGCCCCGGGGGGTCTCCCTACAATGAGCAGTTCTTC.

The chain uses TRBV6-5 and TRBJ2-5; TRBD1 matches 8 bases. The CDR3 totals 15 residues. With V trimmed by 4 bases and J by 5 bases, 9 bases remained unmatched. Per the germline V gene, CDR1 is MNHEY and CDR2 is SVGAGI. The chain's CDR3 is CASSSRDRGNETQYF. CDR3 in DNA: TGTGCCAGCAGTTCCCGCGACAGGGGAAACGAGACCCAGTACTTC.

The V gene is TRBV19, the J gene TRBJ1-1; D gene uncertain. Trimming shortened V by 5 bases and J by 2 bases, and 15 bases separated the two germline ends. This CDR3 comprises 15 residues. Germline lookup yields CDR1 LNHDA and CDR2 SQIVND (reference sequence). In DNA, the CDR3 is TGTGCCAGTAGTCCCCCCGGGCGGGTTAACACTGAAGCTTTCTTT. Amino acids: CASSPPGRVNTEAFF.

V usage is TRBV2 and J usage is TRBJ1-1; tentative D call: TRBD1 (5 bases). CDR1 and CDR2 (germline): SNHLY, FYNNEI. The V end lost 6 bases, the J end lost 2 bases, and 10 bases lay between the germline ends. The CDR3 consists of 13 residues. The CDR3 bases are TGTGCCAGCAGGGGGGGAGTAAACACTGAAGCTTTCTTT. Translation gives CASRGGVNTEAFF.

This clone has just one count. CDR3 DNA sequence: TGCGCCAGCTGGTTCACAGGGGGCCCCGGGGAGCTGTTTTTT. This encodes CASWFTGGPGELFF. The chain joins TRBV5-1 to TRBJ2-2; the match to TRBD1 covers 9 bases. The CDR3 runs to 14 residues. The junction had 7 bases not matched to a gene; V was cut back by 7 bases and J by 6 bases. The V gene's germline CDR1 is SGHRS and CDR2 YFSETQ.

The table lists this clone with a few counts. V is TRBV28 and J is TRBJ2-7, with a possible D match to TRBD1 (7 bases). Germline V gene sequence: CDR1 MDHEN, CDR2 SYDVKM. The CDR3 has 12 amino acids. V shed 7 bases and J shed 6 bases, with 13 bases lying between them. The chain's CDR3 is CASKAGGTEQYF. The CDR3 DNA is TGTGCCAGCAAGGCAGGGGGGACCGAGCAGTACTTC. Full variable domain (remainder filled in from reference TRBV28 and TRBJ2-7): DVKVTQSSRYLVKRTGEKVFLECVQDMDHENMFWYRQDPGLGLRLIYFSYDVKMKEKGDIPEGYSVSREKKERFSLILESASTNQTSMYLCASKAGGTEQYFGPGTRLTVT.

This clone came up a few times. CDR3 in amino acids: CASSQDEVARVREKLFF. CDR3 DNA: TGTGCCAGCAGCCAAGATGAGGTTGCGAGGGTTCGGGAAAAACTGTTTTTT. The J gene is TRBJ1-4, the V gene TRBV4-2; D not certain. Germline V CDR1 and CDR2: LGHNA, YNFKEQ. V was shortened by 0 bases and J by 8 bases, with 19 bases between the two germline ends. This CDR3 region has 17 residues.